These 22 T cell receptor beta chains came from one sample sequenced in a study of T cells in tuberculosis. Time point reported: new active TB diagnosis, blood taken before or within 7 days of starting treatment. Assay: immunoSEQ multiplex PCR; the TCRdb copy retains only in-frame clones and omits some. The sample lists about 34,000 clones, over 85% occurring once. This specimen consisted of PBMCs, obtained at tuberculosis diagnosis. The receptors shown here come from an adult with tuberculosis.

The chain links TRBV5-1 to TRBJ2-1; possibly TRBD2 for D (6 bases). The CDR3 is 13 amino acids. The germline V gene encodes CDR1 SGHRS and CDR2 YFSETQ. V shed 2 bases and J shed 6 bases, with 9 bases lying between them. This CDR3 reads CASSFGTANEQFF. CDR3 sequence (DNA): TGCGCCAGCAGCTTCGGGACTGCCAATGAGCAGTTCTTC.

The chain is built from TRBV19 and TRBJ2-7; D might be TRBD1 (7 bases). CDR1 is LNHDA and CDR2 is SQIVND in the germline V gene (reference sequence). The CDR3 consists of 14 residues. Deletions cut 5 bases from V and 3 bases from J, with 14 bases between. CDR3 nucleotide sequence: TGTGCCAGTAGTGGCCCCAGGGGGGTCTACGAGCAGTACTTC. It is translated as CASSGPRGVYEQYF.

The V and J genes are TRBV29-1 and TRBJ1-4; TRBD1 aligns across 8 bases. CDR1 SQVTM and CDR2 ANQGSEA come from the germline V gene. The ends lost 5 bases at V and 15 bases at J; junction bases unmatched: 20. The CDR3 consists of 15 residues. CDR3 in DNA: TGCAGCGTTACCCTTACCGGGACAGGTCGACTCGAGGTGTTTTTT. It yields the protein CSVTLTGTGRLEVFF.

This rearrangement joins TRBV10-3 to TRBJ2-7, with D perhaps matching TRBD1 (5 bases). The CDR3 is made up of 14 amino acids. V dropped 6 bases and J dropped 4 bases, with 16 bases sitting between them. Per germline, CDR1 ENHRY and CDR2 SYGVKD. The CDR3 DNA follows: TGTGCCATCAGCCGCAGGGTTGATGAGTACGAGCAGTACTTC. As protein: CAISRRVDEYEQYF.

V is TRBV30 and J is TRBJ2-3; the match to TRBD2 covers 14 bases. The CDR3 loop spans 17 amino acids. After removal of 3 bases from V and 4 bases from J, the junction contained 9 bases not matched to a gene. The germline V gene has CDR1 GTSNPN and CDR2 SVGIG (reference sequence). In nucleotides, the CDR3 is TGTGCCTGGAGAAAACCGGGACTAGCGGGGGTGGCAGATACGCAGTATTTT. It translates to CAWRKPGLAGVADTQYF.

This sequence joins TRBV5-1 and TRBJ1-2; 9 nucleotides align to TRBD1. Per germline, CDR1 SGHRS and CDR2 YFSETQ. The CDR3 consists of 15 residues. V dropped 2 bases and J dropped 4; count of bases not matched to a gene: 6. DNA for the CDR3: TGCGCCAGCAGCTTCGGGGACAGGGAAGCCTATGGCTACACCTTC. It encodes CASSFGDREAYGYTF.

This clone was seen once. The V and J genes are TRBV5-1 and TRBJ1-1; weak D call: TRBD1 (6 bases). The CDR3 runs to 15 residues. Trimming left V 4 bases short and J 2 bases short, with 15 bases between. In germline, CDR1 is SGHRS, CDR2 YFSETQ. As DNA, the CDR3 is TGCGCCAGCAGCCCACAGGGATCAGAAAACACTGAAGCTTTCTTT. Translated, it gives CASSPQGSENTEAFF.

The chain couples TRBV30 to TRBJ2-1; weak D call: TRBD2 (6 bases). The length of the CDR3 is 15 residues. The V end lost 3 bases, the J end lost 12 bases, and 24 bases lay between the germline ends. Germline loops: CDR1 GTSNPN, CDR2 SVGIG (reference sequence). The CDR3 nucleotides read TGTGCCTGGAGGGCCAGCGAGCGGGTCCCACTTGGGCAGTTCTTC. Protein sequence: CAWRASERVPLGQFF.

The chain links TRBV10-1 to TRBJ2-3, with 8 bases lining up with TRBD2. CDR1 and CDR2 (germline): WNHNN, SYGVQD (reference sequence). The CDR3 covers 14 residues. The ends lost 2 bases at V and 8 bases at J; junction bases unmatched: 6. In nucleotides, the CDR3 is TGCGCCAGCAGTGAGGCAAGCGGGAGAGGTACGCAGTATTTT. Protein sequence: CASSEASGRGTQYF.

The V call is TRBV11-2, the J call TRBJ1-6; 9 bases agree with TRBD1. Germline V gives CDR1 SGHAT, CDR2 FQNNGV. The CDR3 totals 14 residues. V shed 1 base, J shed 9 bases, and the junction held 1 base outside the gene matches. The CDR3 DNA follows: TGTGCCAGCAGCTTAGGGACAGGGGTTTCACCCCTCCACTTT. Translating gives CASSLGTGVSPLHF. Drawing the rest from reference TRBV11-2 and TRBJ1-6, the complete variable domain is EAGVAQSPRYKIIEKRQSVAFWCNPISGHATLYWYQQILGQGPKLLIQFQNNGVVDDSQLPKDRFSAERLKGVDSTLKIQPAKLEDSAVYLCASSLGTGVSPLHFGNGTRLTVT.

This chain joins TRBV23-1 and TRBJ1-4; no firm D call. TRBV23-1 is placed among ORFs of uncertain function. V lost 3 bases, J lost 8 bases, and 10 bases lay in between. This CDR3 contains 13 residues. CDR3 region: CASSQSREEKLFF. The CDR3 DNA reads TGCGCCAGCAGTCAGAGTCGGGAGGAAAAACTGTTTTTT.

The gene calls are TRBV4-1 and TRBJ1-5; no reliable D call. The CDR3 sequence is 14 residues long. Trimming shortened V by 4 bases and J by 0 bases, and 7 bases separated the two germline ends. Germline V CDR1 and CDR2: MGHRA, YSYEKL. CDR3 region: CASSRRVSNQPQHF. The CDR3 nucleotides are TGCGCCAGCAGCCGGCGGGTTAGCAATCAGCCCCAGCATTTT.

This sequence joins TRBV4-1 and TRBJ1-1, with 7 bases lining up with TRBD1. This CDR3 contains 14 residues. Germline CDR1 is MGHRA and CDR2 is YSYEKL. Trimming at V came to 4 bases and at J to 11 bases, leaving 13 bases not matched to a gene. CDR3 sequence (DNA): TGCGCCAGCAGCCTGACAGGGATGGGTGAGTATGCTTTCTTT. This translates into CASSLTGMGEYAFF.

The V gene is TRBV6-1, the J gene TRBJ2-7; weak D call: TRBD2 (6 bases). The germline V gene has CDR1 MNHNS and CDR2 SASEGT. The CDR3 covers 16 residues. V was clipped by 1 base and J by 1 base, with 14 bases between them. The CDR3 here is CASSEVYRRGSYEQYF. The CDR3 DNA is TGTGCCAGCAGTGAAGTGTATCGGAGGGGATCCTACGAGCAGTACTTC.

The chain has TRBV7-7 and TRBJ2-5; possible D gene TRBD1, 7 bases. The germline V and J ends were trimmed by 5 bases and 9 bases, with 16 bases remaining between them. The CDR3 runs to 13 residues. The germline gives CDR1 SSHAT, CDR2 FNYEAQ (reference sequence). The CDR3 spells CASSPGRDRAQYF. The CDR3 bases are TGTGCCAGCAGCCCCGGGAGAGACAGGGCCCAGTACTTC.

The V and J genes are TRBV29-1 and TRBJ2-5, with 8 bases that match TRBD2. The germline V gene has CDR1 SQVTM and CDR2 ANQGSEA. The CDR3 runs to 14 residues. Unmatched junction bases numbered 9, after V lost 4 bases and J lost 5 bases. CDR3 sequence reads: CSVGNAGGTETQYF. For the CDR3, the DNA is TGCAGCGTTGGAAACGCGGGGGGCACGGAGACCCAGTACTTC.

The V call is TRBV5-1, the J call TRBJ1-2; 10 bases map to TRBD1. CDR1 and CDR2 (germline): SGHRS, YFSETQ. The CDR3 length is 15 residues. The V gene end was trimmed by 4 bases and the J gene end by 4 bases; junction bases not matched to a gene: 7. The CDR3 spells CASSPGQGGSYGYTF. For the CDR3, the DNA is TGCGCCAGCAGCCCCGGACAGGGGGGGTCCTATGGCTACACCTTC.

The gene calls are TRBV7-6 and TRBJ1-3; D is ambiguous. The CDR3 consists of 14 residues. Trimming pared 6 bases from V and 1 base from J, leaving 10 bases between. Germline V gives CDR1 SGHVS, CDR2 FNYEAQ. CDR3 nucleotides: TGTGCCAGCAGTCCCGAGGTTTCTGGAAACACCATATATTTT. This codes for CASSPEVSGNTIYF.

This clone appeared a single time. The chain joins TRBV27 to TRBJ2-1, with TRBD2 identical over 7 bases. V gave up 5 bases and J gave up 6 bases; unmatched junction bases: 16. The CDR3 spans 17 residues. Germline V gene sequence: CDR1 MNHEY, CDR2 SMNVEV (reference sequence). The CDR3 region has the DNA TGTGCCAGCAGTCTCTCCTCTAGGGCGGGAGATGGCAATGAGCAGTTCTTC. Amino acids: CASSLSSRAGDGNEQFF.

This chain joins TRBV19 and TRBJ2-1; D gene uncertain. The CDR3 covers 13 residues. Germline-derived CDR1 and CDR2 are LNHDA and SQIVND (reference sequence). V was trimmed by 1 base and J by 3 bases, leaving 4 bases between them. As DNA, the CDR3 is TGTGCCAGTAGTATAGGAGGCTACAATGAGCAGTTCTTC. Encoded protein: CASSIGGYNEQFF.

This CDR3 reads CASSLAPGLEQYF. CDR3 coding DNA: TGTGCCAGCAGCTTAGCGCCAGGGCTCGAGCAGTACTTC. The chain combines TRBV7-6 with TRBJ2-7; D is possibly TRBD1 (5 bases). This CDR3 contains 13 residues. V was trimmed by 0 bases and J by 6 bases, leaving 9 bases between them. CDR1 and CDR2 from the germline V gene are SGHVS and FNYEAQ.

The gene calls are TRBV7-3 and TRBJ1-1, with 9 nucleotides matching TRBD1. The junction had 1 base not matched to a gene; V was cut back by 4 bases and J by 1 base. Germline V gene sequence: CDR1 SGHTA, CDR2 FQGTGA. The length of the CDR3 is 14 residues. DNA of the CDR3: TGTGCCAGCAGCTCGGGACAGGGGAACACTGAAGCTTTCTTT. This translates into CASSSGQGNTEAFF.